This T cell receptor beta chain was documented in a study of patients and donors after allogeneic stem cell transplantation. TCRdb itself ran the RT-PCR reads through MiXCR, one entry per CDR3 protein. The table shows 150,000 to 200,000 distinct CDR3 sequences, with roughly 40% occurring only once. The CDR3 totals 16 residues. Germline V gene data show CDR1 as LNHNV and CDR2 as YYDKDF (reference sequence). V was clipped by 3 bases and J by 9 bases; unmatched bases: 10. This receptor was identified in a human donor who was either an allogeneic HSCT recipient or a stem cell or donor lymphocyte infusion donor (not recorded which). It is not recorded whose cells these are; they may come from a transplant donor. The chain couples TRBV15 to TRBJ2-1, with 11 nucleotides matching TRBD2. Sequences were obtained from blood, either unsorted or a sorted T cell fraction (not recorded which). The DNA for the CDR3 is TGTGCCACCAGCAGTTTACTAGCGGGAGTTAGGGCTGAGCAGTTCTTC. Translating gives CATSSLLAGVRAEQFF.